The entry below gives a single T cell receptor (beta chain) sequence along with its context. This specimen comes from a study of blood T cell repertoires in COVID-19. Study context: T cells, B-cell-depleted T cells, or PBMCs supplied cDNA or gDNA.

Authors' analysis steps: Estimated nucleated cell counts came from reference gene primer amplification. TCRdb's table, derived via immunoSEQ multiplex PCR, lists solely in-frame clones and lacks some. V and J calls and clone size are given by that table; D and trimming were obtained from the DNA. The sample contains 270,000 or so clones, nearly 90% of which appear only once. This receptor was obtained from a woman between 40 and 55 years old who had recovered from COVID-19. Specimen: peripheral blood.

The CDR3 loop reads CASTQDSGRYEQYF. The DNA for the CDR3 is TGTGCCAGCACCCAGGACAGCGGCCGCTACGAGCAGTACTTC. The V and J genes are TRBV6-5 and TRBJ2-7; TRBD1 might be the D (6 bases). The CDR3 totals 14 residues. Germline V gene data show CDR1 as MNHEY and CDR2 as SVGAGI. Trimming took 7 bases from V and 3 from J, leaving 16 bases between them.